Following are 9 T cell receptor beta chains from one sample sequenced in a study of technical replicates of blood from a few donors. The protocol was immunoSEQ multiplex PCR, while the TCRdb copy is restricted to in-frame clones and leaves out a portion. This table holds approximately 12,000 clones, 75% to 85% found once. Material: PBMCs. These TCRs come from a human donor in good health.

Only a few counts were recorded for this clone. Mismatch with germline at one junction end may stem from a read error. The J gene is TRBJ2-7, the V gene TRBV5-4, with D tentatively TRBD2 (5 bases). CDR3 length equals 13 residues. From germline, CDR1 is SGHNT and CDR2 YYREEE (reference sequence). DNA of the CDR3: TGTGCCAGCAGCACTACGGACTCCAACGAGCAGTACTTC. Protein sequence: CASSTTDSNEQYF.

The chain uses TRBV14 and TRBJ2-7; tentative D call: TRBD2 (5 bases). Trimming left V 5 bases short and J 5 bases short, with 19 bases between. The CDR3 spans 15 residues. Germline V CDR1 and CDR2: SGHDN, FVKESK. The CDR3 DNA reads TGTGCCAGCAGCTTACTTAGCGCCTGGGGAAACGAGCAGTACTTC. Translation: CASSLLSAWGNEQYF.

The CDR3 nucleotides read TGTGCCAGCAGCTCCCGGGGGGCTAATGGAAACACCATATATTTT. Encoded protein: CASSSRGANGNTIYF. V usage is TRBV7-2 and J usage is TRBJ1-3, with D maybe TRBD1 (6 bases). Germline-derived CDR1 and CDR2 are SGHTA and FQGNSA. The CDR3 sequence is 15 residues long. V was trimmed by 4 bases and J by 3 bases, leaving 13 bases between them.

The rearrangement joins TRBV9 to TRBJ1-1; maybe TRBD1 (6 bases). Germline V CDR1 and CDR2: SGDLS, YYNGEE. Trimming removed 0 bases at V and 0 bases at J, with 12 bases between. The length of the CDR3 is 16 residues. CDR3 DNA: TGTGCCAGCAGCGTAGGTAGTGGGGGCATGAACACTGAAGCTTTCTTT. It translates to CASSVGSGGMNTEAFF.

This clone turned up a few times. The chain employs TRBV6-5 and TRBJ2-1, with 8 positions matching TRBD1. This CDR3 region has 13 residues. The germline V gene encodes CDR1 MNHEY and CDR2 SVGAGI. V gave up 6 bases and J gave up 6 bases; unmatched junction bases: 4. CDR3 in amino acids: CASSGQGGNEQFF. The CDR3 region has the DNA TGTGCCAGCAGCGGACAGGGAGGCAATGAGCAGTTCTTC.

The J gene is TRBJ2-7, the V gene TRBV7-9; TRBD2 is a possible D gene (5 bases). The V end was cut by 10 bases, the J end by 2 bases, with 15 bases between. This CDR3 contains 13 residues. Germline V CDR1 and CDR2: SEHNR, FQNEAQ (reference sequence). In DNA form, the CDR3 reads TGTGCCACCGAAAGGACTTCAACCTACGAGCAGTACTTC. Its protein product is CATERTSTYEQYF.

This clone occurred a few times. V gene TRBV7-2 combines with J gene TRBJ1-5; no clear D. Per the germline V gene, CDR1 is SGHTA and CDR2 is FQGNSA. Trimming stripped 1 base from V and 0 bases from J, with 10 bases between. The CDR3 totals 16 residues. The CDR3, as DNA: TGTGCCAGCAGCTTAGTAGGAACAGATAGCAATCAGCCCCAGCATTTT. It codes for CASSLVGTDSNQPQHF.

V is TRBV18 and J is TRBJ2-1; 11 nucleotides line up with TRBD2. The V and J ends lost 2 bases and 0 bases, in that order; junction bases with no gene match: 3. This CDR3 is built from 17 residues. CDR1 and CDR2 from the germline V gene are KGHSH and LQKENI. In DNA form, the CDR3 reads TGTGCCAGCTCACCATTCACTAGCGGGAGCTCCTACAATGAGCAGTTCTTC. This translates into CASSPFTSGSSYNEQFF.

The rearrangement joins TRBV28 to TRBJ2-2, with TRBD2 matching over 8 bases. There are 17 residues in the CDR3. Germline V gene data show CDR1 as MDHEN and CDR2 as SYDVKM. V trimming: 3 bases; J trimming: 1 base; junction bases outside the gene matches: 7. In nucleotides, the CDR3 is TGTGCCAGCAGTTTGCTAGCGGGCAGGGTGAACACCGGGGAGCTGTTTTTT. Amino acid sequence: CASSLLAGRVNTGELFF.